The 26 T cell receptor beta chains below all came from one sample that was sequenced in a study of blood T cells in healthy people across ages. Alongside a J-beta primer mix, a sample-barcoded 5' primer served in a second PCR lasting roughly 6 to 11 cycles. TCRdb re-derived calls from the 5' RACE reads in MiXCR, one entry per CDR3 protein. Found here are some 890,000 distinct CDR3 sequences, 25% to 30% of them singletons; the top ten hold about a tenth. The data also belong to a second study, concerning T cells of mothers and their children.

Sequencing was carried out using blood. The receptors originated from a woman in her thirties or forties in good health.

On this clonotype: This sequence may be a read error, since a much larger clone differs from it by one base. The chain has TRBV3-1 and TRBJ1-6, with D tentatively TRBD1 (6 bases). Between the trimmed V and J ends, which lost 6 bases and 11 bases, there was a span of 11 bases. CDR3 length equals 12 residues. Looked up from germline, CDR1 is LGHDT and CDR2 is YNNKEL (reference sequence). The CDR3 sequence is CASRRGSTPLHF. CDR3 sequence (DNA): TGTGCCAGCAGAAGGGGGTCCACACCCCTCCACTTT.

The chain is built from TRBV7-8 and TRBJ2-1; tentative D call: TRBD1 (6 bases). The ends were cut back, 4 bases at V and 2 bases at J, with 12 bases in the middle. CDR1 SGHVS and CDR2 FQNEAQ come from the germline V gene. The CDR3 has 15 amino acids. CDR3 protein: CASSSGHTPYNEQFF. CDR3 nucleotides: TGTGCCAGCAGCTCGGGACACACACCCTACAATGAGCAGTTCTTC.

The chain recombines TRBV12-3 or TRBV12-4 with TRBJ2-4; TRBD1 agrees at 9 bases. The J call may not be correct, given that the DNA end is closer to TRBJ2-7. The CDR3 contains 15 residues. The CDR3: CASSRPRDRAHEQYF. DNA for the CDR3: TGTGCCAGCAGTCGCCCCCGGGACAGGGCCCACGAGCAGTACTTC.

V is TRBV6-5 and J is TRBJ2-1; perhaps D is TRBD1 or TRBD2 (6 bases each). Trimming stripped 0 bases from V and 13 bases from J, with 19 bases between. Germline loops: CDR1 MNHEY, CDR2 SVGAGI. The CDR3 spans 15 residues. The CDR3 bases are TGTGCCAGCAGTTACTCGGGGGGCCTCCAAGAGACCCAGTTCTTC. The encoded protein is CASSYSGGLQETQFF.

This clonotype was observed at least ten times. The chain has TRBV27 and TRBJ2-5; D may be TRBD1 (5 bases). Germline CDR1 reads MNHEY; CDR2 reads SMNVEV (reference sequence). Trimming took off 6 bases at V and 0 bases at J, with 8 bases between the two ends. The CDR3 consists of 13 residues. CDR3 sequence (DNA): TGTGCCAGCAGGGGGCGGAACCAAGAGACCCAGTACTTC. It encodes CASRGRNQETQYF.

The chain employs TRBV11-2 and TRBJ1-1; TRBD1 agrees at 7 bases. CDR1 is SGHAT, CDR2 FQNNGV, per germline. The CDR3 runs to 13 residues. Trimming took 4 bases from V and 11 from J; bases not matched to a gene: 10. This chain's CDR3 is CASSSNRGHKAFF. In DNA, the CDR3 is TGTGCCAGCAGCTCAAACAGGGGCCATAAGGCTTTCTTT. The full variable domain, in which reference TRBV11-2 and TRBJ1-1 provide the parts outside the CDR3, is EAGVAQSPRYKIIEKRQSVAFWCNPISGHATLYWYQQILGQGPKLLIQFQNNGVVDDSQLPKDRFSAERLKGVDSTLKIQPAKLEDSAVYLCASSSNRGHKAFFGQGTRLTVV.

This clonotype was found many times. The CDR3 loop reads CASSSGGRYNEQFF. The CDR3 DNA follows: TGTGCCAGCAGCTCAGGGGGCAGGTACAATGAGCAGTTCTTC. The J gene is TRBJ2-1, the V gene TRBV13; 8 bases map to TRBD1. CDR3 length: 14 residues. Germline values: CDR1 PRHDT, CDR2 FYEKMQ (reference sequence). Trimming at V came to 4 bases and at J to 4 bases, leaving 3 bases not matched to a gene.

This clonotype appeared a few times. The chain carries TRBV6-6 and TRBJ1-2; 7 nucleotides match TRBD1. Germline CDR1 is MNHNY and CDR2 is SVGAGI (reference sequence). This CDR3 has 13 residues. Trimming took 7 bases from V and 2 from J; bases not matched to a gene: 4. CDR3: CASMTGTNYGYTF. The DNA for the CDR3 is TGTGCCAGCATGACAGGGACAAACTATGGCTACACCTTC.

As concerns this clonotype: At one end, the junction sequence differs from germline, possibly due to a read error. The rearrangement uses TRBV5-1 and TRBJ2-3; maybe TRBD2 (6 bases). This CDR3 is built from 16 residues. In germline, CDR1 is SGHRS, CDR2 YFSETQ. The CDR3 nucleotides read TGCGCCAGCGGCGGGGCGAACCGGGGCCGCACAGATATGCAGTATTTT. It is translated as CASGGANRGRTDMQYF.

This chain uses TRBV7-9 with TRBJ1-1; 8 bases fit TRBD1. CDR1 is SEHNR, CDR2 FQNEAQ, per germline (reference sequence). After removal of 4 bases from V and 4 bases from J, the junction contained 11 bases not matched to a gene. There are 16 residues in the CDR3. Here the CDR3 DNA reads TGTGCCAGCAGCTCTTCCCAGGGGGCGCGGGTCACTGAAGCTTTCTTT. Amino acids: CASSSSQGARVTEAFF.

The chain links TRBV12-3 or TRBV12-4 to TRBJ2-3; 12 bases match TRBD2. CDR3 length equals 16 residues. J lost 3 bases, V lost 4 bases, and 5 bases had no gene match. In nucleotides, the CDR3 is TGTGCCAGCAGTTGGACTAGCGGGGCCTTGACAGATACGCAGTATTTT. Translation: CASSWTSGALTDTQYF.

This chain connects TRBV2 to TRBJ1-1; maybe TRBD1 (5 bases). Looked up from germline, CDR1 is SNHLY and CDR2 is FYNNEI. With 6 bases removed from V and 6 bases from J, the gap between germline ends came to 17 bases. The CDR3 sequence is 14 residues long. CDR3 nucleotide sequence: TGTGCCAGCAGGTTGGGTCTAGGGGATGCTGAAGCTTTCTTT. Translated: CASRLGLGDAEAFF.

The CDR3 DNA reads as TGTGCCAGCAGCTTATCCAGCGGGGGGGCCTGGAGTGGGCAGTTCTTC. This gives the protein CASSLSSGGAWSGQFF. The chain carries TRBV7-2 and TRBJ2-1, with 10 nucleotides matching TRBD2. Unmatched junction bases numbered 13, after V lost 2 bases and J lost 12 bases. The CDR3 runs to 16 residues. CDR1 SGHTA and CDR2 FQGNSA come from the germline V gene. The full variable domain, completed using reference TRBV7-2 and TRBJ2-1, is GAGVSQSPSNKVTEKGKDVELRCDPISGHTALYWYRQSLGQGLEFLIYFQGNSAPDKSGLPSDRFSAERTGGSVSTLTIQRTQQEDSAVYLCASSLSSGGAWSGQFFGPGTRLTVL.

V is TRBV4-2 and J is TRBJ2-3; D is ambiguous. The CDR3 is 15 residues long. Trimming removed 1 base at V and 6 bases at J, with 14 bases between. CDR1 and CDR2 (germline): LGHNA, YNFKEQ. The DNA for the CDR3 is TGTGCCAGCAGCCAAGTCGGCCCCGGGCACGATACGCAGTATTTT. Its translation: CASSQVGPGHDTQYF.

This clonotype was counted many times. The chain employs TRBV9 and TRBJ2-5; D is possibly TRBD2 (7 bases). Germline loops: CDR1 SGDLS, CDR2 YYNGEE. V dropped 3 bases and J dropped 4 bases, with 13 bases sitting between them. The CDR3 runs to 14 residues. The DNA for the CDR3 is TGTGCCAGCAGCGACAGGGAGGGGCGAGAGACCCAGTACTTC. It specifies CASSDREGRETQYF. Using reference TRBV9 and TRBJ2-5 for the parts outside the CDR3, the full variable domain is DSGVTQTPKHLITATGQRVTLRCSPRSGDLSVYWYQQSLDQGLQFLIQYYNGEERAKGNILERFSAQQFPDLHSELNLSSLELGDSALYFCASSDREGRETQYFGPGTRLLVL.

The V gene is TRBV4-3, the J gene TRBJ2-1, with D tentatively TRBD2 (5 bases). The tail of the sequence fits TRBJ2-7 better, so the J call may be wrong. Looked up from germline, CDR1 is LGHNA and CDR2 is YSLEER. The CDR3 has 16 amino acids. CDR3 amino acids: CASSQDVTGSYNEQYF. DNA for the CDR3: TGCGCCAGCAGCCAAGATGTAACTGGGAGCTACAATGAGCAGTACTTC.

The chain uses TRBV20-1 and TRBJ2-7; D not resolved. V was shortened by 3 bases and J by 0 bases, with 15 bases between the two germline ends. Germline V CDR1 and CDR2: DFQATT, SNEGSKA (reference sequence). The length of the CDR3 is 15 residues. The CDR3, as DNA: TGCAGTGCTAGCCCCCGATGGGGTTACTCCTACGAGCAGTACTTC. Residues: CSASPRWGYSYEQYF.

This clonotype was seen a few times. V and J are TRBV6-5 and TRBJ1-4; D might be TRBD1 (5 bases). CDR1 MNHEY and CDR2 SVGAGI come from the germline V gene. Trimming stripped 4 bases from V and 7 bases from J, with 13 bases between. This CDR3 is 14 amino acids long. This CDR3 reads CASSSGEWSEKLFF. In nucleotides, the CDR3 is TGTGCCAGCAGTTCGGGGGAGTGGAGTGAAAAACTGTTTTTT.

Regarding this clonotype: At one end the junction does not follow the germline gene, possibly because of a read error. The J gene is TRBJ1-1, the V gene TRBV4-3; the D gene is possibly TRBD1 (5 bases). Germline V gene lookup returns CDR1 LGHNA and CDR2 YSLEER. This CDR3 is 13 amino acids long. For the CDR3, the DNA is TGCGCCAGCAGCCCGACAGTGAACATTGAAGCTTTCTTT. Translating it yields CASSPTVNIEAFF.

This clonotype was observed at least ten times. The chain has TRBV12-3 or TRBV12-4 and TRBJ2-5; 10 bases align to TRBD2. J lost 4 bases, V lost 6 bases, and 11 bases had no gene match. This CDR3 is 16 amino acids long. The CDR3 here is CASSNSPSGGGETQYF. CDR3 nucleotide sequence: TGTGCCAGCAGCAATAGCCCTAGCGGGGGAGGAGAGACCCAGTACTTC.

Points on this clonotype: Germline is not matched at one junction end, which may reflect a read error. The chain is built from TRBV7-9 and TRBJ2-6, with D unclear. Germline CDR1 and CDR2: SEHNR and FQNEAQ (reference sequence). The CDR3 is 13 residues long. The DNA for the CDR3 is TGTTCCAGCAGCAACCGGGTCCCAAACGTCCTGACTTTC. Its translation: CSSSNRVPNVLTF.

The table lists this clonotype with a few counts. The rearrangement joins TRBV20-1 to TRBJ2-3; D is undetermined. Germline V gene data show CDR1 as DFQATT and CDR2 as SNEGSKA (reference sequence). The CDR3 loop spans 14 amino acids. Trimming left V 3 bases short and J 1 base short, with 11 bases between. The CDR3 sequence is CSASLPGGTDTQYF. The DNA of the CDR3 is TGCAGTGCTAGTCTCCCAGGAGGCACAGATACGCAGTATTTT.

The table lists this clonotype with a few counts. A much larger clone differs from this one at a single base, so this may be a read error. The chain has TRBV20-1 and TRBJ2-4; 9 bases match TRBD1. The germline gives CDR1 DFQATT, CDR2 SNEGSKA (reference sequence). Germline trimming cut 6 bases from V and 13 bases from J; bases unmatched to any gene: 10. This CDR3 contains 12 residues. In DNA, the CDR3 is TGCAGTGCCCAGGGACAGGGCTACAAGCAGTACTTC. This gives the protein CSAQGQGYKQYF.

In its sample, this clonotype was seen a few times. The rearrangement joins TRBV20-1 to TRBJ1-4; D perhaps matches TRBD1 (6 bases). The germline V gene encodes CDR1 DFQATT and CDR2 SNEGSKA (reference sequence). Trimming took 3 bases from V and 8 from J, leaving 13 bases between them. CDR3 size: 13 residues. Written as DNA, the CDR3 is TGCAGTGCTAGTGGGGGGCGCAAAGAAAAACTGTTTTTT. Protein: CSASGGRKEKLFF.

This clonotype was observed a few times. The chain combines TRBV5-6 with TRBJ1-2; TRBD1 matches 9 bases. J gave up 6 bases and V 3 bases, and 6 bases lay outside the gene matches. Germline CDR1 SGHDT, CDR2 YYEEEE. The CDR3 is 14 residues long. CDR3 coding DNA: TGTGCCAGCAGCTCTGGGACAGGGACCCATGGCTACACCTTC. Amino acid sequence: CASSSGTGTHGYTF.

The gene calls are TRBV30 and TRBJ1-1, with no clear D. With 3 bases removed from V and 1 base from J, the gap between germline ends came to 9 bases. Germline CDR1 is GTSNPN and CDR2 is SVGIG (reference sequence). CDR3 length equals 13 residues. For the CDR3, the DNA is TGTGCCTGGAGCCTACAAGGGAACACTGAAGCTTTCTTT. Its protein is CAWSLQGNTEAFF.